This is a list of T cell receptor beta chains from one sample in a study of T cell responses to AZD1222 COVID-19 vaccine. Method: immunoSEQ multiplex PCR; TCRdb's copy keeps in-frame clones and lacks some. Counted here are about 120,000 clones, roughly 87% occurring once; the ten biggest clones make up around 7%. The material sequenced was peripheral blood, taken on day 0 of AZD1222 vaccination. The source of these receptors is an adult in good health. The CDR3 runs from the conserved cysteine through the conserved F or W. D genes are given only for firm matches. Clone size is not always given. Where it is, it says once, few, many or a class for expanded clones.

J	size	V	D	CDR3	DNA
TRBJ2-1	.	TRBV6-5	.	CASSPRVAYNEQFF	TGTGCCAGCAGTCCTCGGGTAGCCTACAATGAGCAGTTCTTC
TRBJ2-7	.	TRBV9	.	CASSPRGTGSYEQYF	TGTGCCAGCAGCCCCCGCGGGACGGGCTCCTACGAGCAGTACTTC
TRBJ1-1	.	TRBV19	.	CASSMSPIRPVTEAFF	TGTGCCAGTAGTATGTCCCCTATCCGTCCGGTGACTGAAGCTTTCTTT
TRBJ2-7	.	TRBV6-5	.	CASSYSAGSSYEQYF	TGTGCCAGCAGTTACTCGGCAGGGAGCTCCTACGAGCAGTACTTC
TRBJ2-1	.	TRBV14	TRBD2	CASGLTPGGNANEQFF	TGTGCCAGCGGCCTGACGCCGGGGGGGAATGCCAATGAGCAGTTCTTC
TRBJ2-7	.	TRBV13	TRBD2	CASSPWGRAHEQYF	TGTGCCAGCAGCCCTTGGGGGAGGGCCCACGAGCAGTACTTC
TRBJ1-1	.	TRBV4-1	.	CASSPGGAEAFF	TGCGCCAGCAGCCCAGGAGGAGCTGAAGCTTTCTTT
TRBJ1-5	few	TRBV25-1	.	CASGQSDRNQPQHF	TGTGCCAGCGGCCAGTCTGACAGGAATCAGCCCCAGCATTTT
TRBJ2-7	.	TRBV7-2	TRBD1	CASSYSGQAYEQYF	TGTGCCAGCAGCTACTCGGGACAGGCCTACGAGCAGTACTTC
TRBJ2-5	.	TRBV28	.	CASGQAVQETQYF	TGTGCCAGCGGCCAGGCAGTTCAAGAGACCCAGTACTTC
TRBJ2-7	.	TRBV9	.	CASSVSGILSYEQYF	TGTGCCAGCAGCGTTAGCGGAATTCTCTCCTACGAGCAGTACTTC
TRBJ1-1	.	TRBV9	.	CASSTQTGNTEAFF	TGTGCCAGCAGCACCCAGACAGGGAACACTGAAGCTTTCTTT
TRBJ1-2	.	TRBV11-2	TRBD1	CASSGPGQGGSGYTF	TGTGCCAGCAGCGGACCGGGACAGGGTGGGTCTGGCTACACCTTC
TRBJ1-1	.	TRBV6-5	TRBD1	CATGDRGKQAEAFF	TGTGCCACCGGGGACAGGGGAAAACAGGCTGAAGCTTTCTTT
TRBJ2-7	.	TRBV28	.	CASSLPAYEQYF	TGTGCCAGCAGCCTTCCGGCCTACGAGCAGTACTTC
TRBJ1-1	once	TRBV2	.	CASHPGLIDRNTEAFF	TGTGCCAGCCACCCGGGACTAATAGATCGGAACACTGAAGCTTTCTTT
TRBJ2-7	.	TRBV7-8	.	CASSLLAFQGTFSYEQYF	TGTGCCAGCAGCTTATTGGCCTTCCAGGGGACCTTCTCCTACGAGCAGTACTTC
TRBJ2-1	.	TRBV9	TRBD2	CASSVGGEGLAYNEQFF	TGTGCCAGCAGCGTAGGGGGAGAGGGACTAGCCTACAATGAGCAGTTCTTC
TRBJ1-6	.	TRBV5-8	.	CASSLLSHSPLHF	TGTGCCAGCAGCCTCCTATCTCATTCACCCCTCCACTTT
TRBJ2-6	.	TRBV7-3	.	CASSPGRSGANVLTF	TGTGCCAGCAGCCCCGGGAGATCTGGGGCCAACGTCCTGACTTTC
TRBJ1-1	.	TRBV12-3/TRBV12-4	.	CASSWGGNTEAFF	TGTGCCAGCAGTTGGGGAGGAAACACTGAAGCTTTCTTT
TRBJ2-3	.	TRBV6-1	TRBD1	CASSAEGRQGATDTQYF	TGTGCCAGCAGTGCCGAGGGGAGACAGGGGGCGACAGATACGCAGTATTTT
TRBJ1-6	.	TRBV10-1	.	CASRAGPSHGNSPLHF	TGCGCCAGCAGAGCCGGCCCGAGTCACGGGAATTCACCCCTCCACTTT
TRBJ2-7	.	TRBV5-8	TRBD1	CASRLGTGAYEQYF	TGTGCCAGCAGATTGGGGACAGGGGCCTACGAGCAGTACTTC
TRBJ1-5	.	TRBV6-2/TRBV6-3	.	CASSFSGRNQPQHF	TGTGCCAGCAGTTTTTCTGGGCGCAATCAGCCCCAGCATTTT
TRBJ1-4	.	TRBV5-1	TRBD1	CASSLDGTGTEKLFF	TGCGCCAGCAGCTTGGACGGGACAGGGACTGAAAAACTGTTTTTT
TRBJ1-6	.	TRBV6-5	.	CASTTGPRPNSPLHF	TGTGCCAGCACTACAGGACCGAGGCCTAATTCACCCCTCCACTTT
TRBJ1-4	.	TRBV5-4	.	CASSSTGVNEKLFF	TGTGCCAGCAGCTCCACCGGGGTTAATGAAAAACTGTTTTTT
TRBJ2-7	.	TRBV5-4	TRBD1	CASSWGTDSYEQYF	TGTGCCAGCAGCTGGGGGACAGATTCCTACGAGCAGTACTTC
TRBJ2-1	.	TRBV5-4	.	CASSPRNNEQFF	TGTGCCAGCAGCCCCCGGAACAATGAGCAGTTCTTC
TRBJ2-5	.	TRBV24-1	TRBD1	CATSDVGTDVETQYF	TGTGCCACCAGTGATGTCGGGACAGACGTGGAGACCCAGTACTTC
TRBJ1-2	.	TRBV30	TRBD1	CATHGQGLYGYTF	TGTGCCACCCACGGACAGGGGCTCTATGGCTACACCTTC
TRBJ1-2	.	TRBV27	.	CASSLNPRGANYGYTF	TGTGCCAGCAGTTTAAACCCGAGGGGAGCTAACTATGGCTACACCTTC
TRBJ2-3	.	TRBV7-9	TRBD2	CASRRLAGGADTQYF	TGTGCCAGCAGGCGACTAGCGGGGGGGGCAGATACGCAGTATTTT
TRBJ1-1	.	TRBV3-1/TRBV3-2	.	CASSRGPLNTEAFF	TGTGCCAGCAGCCGAGGACCCTTGAACACTGAAGCTTTCTTT
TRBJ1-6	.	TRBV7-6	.	CASSAASPLHF	TGTGCCAGCAGCGCAGCCTCACCCCTCCACTTT
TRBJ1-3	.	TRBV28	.	CASSRGVDNTIYF	TGTGCCAGCAGCCGAGGTGTGGACAACACCATATATTTT
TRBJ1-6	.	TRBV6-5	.	CASSSPGANSPLHF	TGTGCCAGCAGTTCCCCGGGCGCAAATTCACCCCTCCACTTT
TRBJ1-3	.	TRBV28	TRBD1	CASSLGDRVSGNTIYF	TGTGCCAGCAGTTTAGGGGACAGGGTCTCTGGAAACACCATATATTTT